The clone carrying this TCR beta chain was detected many times. V lost 7 bases and J lost 8, with 10 bases in between. This CDR3 region has 11 residues. Germline V gene sequence: CDR1 SGHDT, CDR2 YYEEEE. One entry per CDR3 protein results from TCRdb running MiXCR on the 5' RACE reads. The repertoire has some 46,000 distinct CDR3 sequences, approximately 8.5% of them found once; the top ten carry about 15%. The data were taken from a study of early T cells in non-severe SARS-CoV-2 infection. Study-level information: Sequencing targeted bulk RNA from unsorted whole blood, leaving chains unpaired.

Source material: whole blood. This chain connects TRBV5-6 to TRBJ2-1; D is ambiguous. The receptor's source is an adult who was a healthcare worker with PCR-confirmed SARS-CoV-2 infection or an uninfected control (not recorded which). The CDR3 region is CASSQFHEQFF. The CDR3 nucleotides are TGTGCCAGCTCTCAATTCCATGAGCAGTTCTTC. Full variable domain (missing parts from reference TRBV5-6 and TRBJ2-1): DAGVTQSPTHLIKTRGQQVTLRCSPKSGHDTVSWYQQALGQGPQFIFQYYEEEERQRGNFPDRFSGHQFPNYSSELNVNALLLGDSALYLCASSQFHEQFFGPGTRLTVL.